Following are 26 T cell receptor beta chains from one sample sequenced in a study of blood T cell repertoires in COVID-19 (dated by TCRdb to 2018 to 2021). Library preparation employed the immunoSEQ multiplex PCR assay. TCRdb carries this immuneACCESS record with in-frame sequences only. Its versions omit some clonotypes, under half of them owing to an unresolved V gene in the studies checked, with the rest unexplained. The sample contains roughly 350,000 clones, about nine tenths of them found a single time. Clones ranked in the top ten supply just under 7.5% of the sample. Specimen: peripheral blood. The receptors originated from a woman in her sixties or seventies with COVID-19, enrolled during active disease.

The rearrangement uses TRBV10-2 and TRBJ2-1; 9 positions agree with TRBD2. Germline trimming cut 10 bases from V and 3 bases from J; bases unmatched to any gene: 4. Germline V gene lookup returns CDR1 WSHSY and CDR2 SAAADI. The CDR3 runs 13 residues. In DNA, the CDR3 is TGCGCCACTTGGCGGGGGGGCTACAATGAGCAGTTCTTC. It encodes CATWRGGYNEQFF.

The rearrangement links TRBV10-2 to TRBJ1-2; 7 positions agree with TRBD1. The germline gives CDR1 WSHSY, CDR2 SAAADI. The CDR3 consists of 14 residues. The J segment lost 0 bases and the V segment lost 6 bases, leaving 4 bases of the junction unmatched. The CDR3: CASRPGGSNYGYTF. Here the CDR3 DNA reads TGCGCCAGCAGGCCAGGGGGATCTAACTATGGCTACACCTTC.

V usage is TRBV29-1 and J usage is TRBJ2-5, with a possible D match to TRBD2 (5 bases). Germline V lookup: CDR1 SQVTM, CDR2 ANQGSEA. The CDR3 loop spans 12 amino acids. Trimming took off 5 bases at V and 3 bases at J, with 10 bases between the two ends. The chain's CDR3 is CSVWRAEETQYF. The DNA for the CDR3 is TGCAGCGTTTGGCGGGCGGAAGAGACCCAGTACTTC.

The chain links TRBV7-2 to TRBJ1-2, with 7 bases identical to TRBD1. The CDR3 extends over 13 amino acids. Germline-derived CDR1 and CDR2 are SGHTA and FQGNSA. V lost 5 bases to trimming and J lost 8 bases; unmatched junction nucleotides: 8. CDR3 loop: CASSPKRDSGYTF. The DNA for the CDR3 is TGTGCCAGCAGCCCGAAGAGGGACAGCGGCTACACCTTC.

The CDR3 spells CASSQVRPGGSTEAFF. In DNA, the CDR3 is TGCGCCAGCAGCCAAGTCCGTCCGGGAGGAAGCACTGAAGCTTTCTTT. The rearrangement links TRBV4-3 to TRBJ1-1, with D uncertain. V lost 1 base and J lost 4, with 16 bases in between. Germline V lookup: CDR1 LGHNA, CDR2 YSLEER. This CDR3 has 16 amino acids.

The rearrangement uses TRBV6-5 and TRBJ1-1; D is possibly TRBD1 (6 bases). The CDR3 sequence is 13 residues long. Trimming stripped 7 bases from V and 8 bases from J, with 17 bases between. Per the germline V gene, CDR1 is MNHEY and CDR2 is SVGAGI. DNA for the CDR3: TGTGCCAGCACCGCCTTGGGGGCGAGAGAAGCTTTCTTT. Protein product: CASTALGAREAFF.

This chain uses TRBV5-4 with TRBJ2-7; 7 bases map to TRBD1. The CDR3 is 14 residues long. V trimming: 3 bases; J trimming: 4 bases; junction bases outside the gene matches: 7. Germline-derived CDR1 and CDR2 are SGHNT and YYREEE (reference sequence). The CDR3 region is CASSSPGQPYEQYF. The CDR3 DNA sequence: TGTGCCAGCAGCTCCCCGGGACAGCCGTACGAGCAGTACTTC.

The chain uses TRBV7-9 and TRBJ1-1; maybe TRBD1 (6 bases). Germline assignment: CDR1 SEHNR and CDR2 FQNEAQ (reference sequence). This CDR3 contains 14 residues. V lost 5 bases and J lost 0, with 10 bases in between. CDR3: CASSTGTVNTEAFF. CDR3 nucleotides: TGTGCCAGCAGCACAGGGACGGTGAACACTGAAGCTTTCTTT.

The V gene is TRBV14, the J gene TRBJ2-7, with D possibly TRBD1 on 6 matching bases. The length of the CDR3 is 14 residues. V lost 0 bases and J lost 3, with 9 bases in between. Germline V CDR1 and CDR2: SGHDN, FVKESK. The CDR3 DNA is TGTGCCAGCAGCCAAGACAACAGGGACTACGAGCAGTACTTC. Translating it yields CASSQDNRDYEQYF.

This rearrangement joins TRBV5-8 to TRBJ1-3; no definite D call. Germline CDR1 is SGHTS and CDR2 is YDEGEE. Trimming removed 3 bases from V and 7 bases from J, with 14 bases in between. This CDR3 region has 14 residues. The CDR3 DNA follows: TGTGCCAGCAGCTCCCCCGCGGATTGGAACACCATATATTTT. It codes for CASSSPADWNTIYF.

The V and J genes are TRBV7-9 and TRBJ1-4; possible D gene TRBD1, 5 bases. V shed 4 bases and J shed 6 bases, with 15 bases lying between them. The CDR3 length is 15 residues. Looked up from germline, CDR1 is SEHNR and CDR2 is FQNEAQ (reference sequence). The CDR3 here is CASSSLFGGDEKLFF. CDR3 DNA sequence: TGTGCCAGCAGCTCACTCTTTGGAGGGGATGAAAAACTGTTTTTT.

The V call is TRBV2, the J call TRBJ2-5; D not resolved. The CDR3 runs to 11 residues. Deletions cut 3 bases from V and 6 bases from J, with 5 bases between. Germline lookup yields CDR1 SNHLY and CDR2 FYNNEI. The DNA for the CDR3 is TGTGCCAGCAGTGATTGGCAGACCCAGTACTTC. It translates to CASSDWQTQYF.

CDR3 nucleotides: TGTGCCAGCAGCCTACCAAAACAGGGAGTTTTGGAGTTCTTC. Its protein is CASSLPKQGVLEFF. The rearrangement uses TRBV11-3 and TRBJ2-1, with D possibly TRBD1 on 6 matching bases. V dropped 5 bases and J dropped 14 bases, with 22 bases sitting between them. The germline CDR1 and CDR2 sequences are SGHNT and YENEEA. The CDR3 extends over 14 amino acids.

As DNA, the CDR3 is TGTGCCAGCAGCTTAGGGGCGGGGGGGCGCTACGAGCAGTACTTC. Amino acids: CASSLGAGGRYEQYF. J is TRBJ2-7 and V is TRBV7-2; 9 nucleotides align to TRBD2. V shed 1 base, J shed 3 bases, and the junction held 4 bases outside the gene matches. The CDR3 covers 15 residues. Germline V gene lookup returns CDR1 SGHTA and CDR2 FQGNSA.

This clone has only one observation. V gene TRBV5-1 combines with J gene TRBJ1-1, with 10 bases that match TRBD1. CDR1 and CDR2 from the germline V gene are SGHRS and YFSETQ. The CDR3 loop spans 14 amino acids. With 4 bases clipped from V and 5 bases from J, the junction kept 5 bases outside the gene matches. The CDR3 loop is CASSAGQGGTEAFF. The CDR3 nucleotides are TGCGCCAGCAGCGCCGGACAGGGGGGAACTGAAGCTTTCTTT.

The chain couples TRBV7-8 to TRBJ2-7; 7 bases line up with TRBD1. The CDR3 sequence is 14 residues long. Germline lookup yields CDR1 SGHVS and CDR2 FQNEAQ. V dropped 4 bases and J dropped 3; count of bases not matched to a gene: 6. CDR3 sequence reads: CASSYRDRGYEQYF. CDR3 nucleotide sequence: TGTGCCAGCAGCTACCGGGACAGAGGCTACGAGCAGTACTTC.

This chain uses TRBV27 with TRBJ2-7; 7 bases are a match to TRBD1. The CDR3 is made up of 14 amino acids. V gave up 2 bases and J gave up 6 bases; unmatched junction bases: 7. In germline, CDR1 is MNHEY, CDR2 SMNVEV (reference sequence). The DNA of the CDR3 is TGTGCCAGCAGTTTAGTACAGGGGAAGGGCGAGCAGTACTTC. Amino acids: CASSLVQGKGEQYF.

This rearrangement joins TRBV5-7 to TRBJ2-7; D is possibly TRBD1 (5 bases). TRBV5-7 is filed as an ORF, its function uncertain. The CDR3 spans 17 residues. V gave up 0 bases and J gave up 3 bases, with 19 bases separating them. The CDR3 region has the DNA TGTGCCAGCAGCTTGGTCCTCCCCGCGACAGCCTACTACGAGCAGTACTTC. Its translation is CASSLVLPATAYYEQYF.

The chain employs TRBV7-2 and TRBJ1-4; 7 bases are a match to TRBD1. Germline-derived CDR1 and CDR2 are SGHTA and FQGNSA. This CDR3 contains 15 residues. The trim removed 2 bases at V and 5 bases at J, leaving 5 bases unmatched. CDR3 region: CASSLRQGQNEKLFF. DNA of the CDR3: TGTGCCAGCAGCTTACGACAGGGACAGAATGAAAAACTGTTTTTT.

V gene TRBV24-1 combines with J gene TRBJ2-5, with D uncertain. Deletions cut 3 bases from V and 4 bases from J, with 14 bases between. The CDR3 sequence is 15 residues long. Germline lookup yields CDR1 KGHDR and CDR2 SFDVKD. The CDR3 DNA follows: TGTGCCACCAGTGATAACCAGTCTTGGAGAGAGACCCAGTACTTC. Its protein is CATSDNQSWRETQYF.

The gene calls are TRBV5-1 and TRBJ2-5, with TRBD1 as a possible D gene (6 bases). Per germline, CDR1 SGHRS and CDR2 YFSETQ. Deletions cut 7 bases from V and 5 bases from J, with 15 bases between. The CDR3 runs to 13 residues. In nucleotides, the CDR3 is TGCGCCAGCCAGGAGGCAGGGGTGGAGACCCAGTACTTC. Amino acid sequence: CASQEAGVETQYF.

V is TRBV10-3 and J is TRBJ1-1; 7 bases are a match to TRBD1. Germline-derived CDR1 and CDR2 are ENHRY and SYGVKD. Trimming took 10 bases from V and 1 from J; bases not matched to a gene: 6. The length of the CDR3 is 13 residues. CDR3: CATSGTANTEAFF. The CDR3 nucleotides are TGTGCCACCTCCGGGACAGCGAACACTGAAGCTTTCTTT.

V is TRBV29-1 and J is TRBJ1-2; no clear D. The length of the CDR3 is 11 residues. The germline V gene has CDR1 SQVTM and CDR2 ANQGSEA. Trimming took off 6 bases at V and 4 bases at J, with 9 bases between the two ends. CDR3 nucleotides: TGCAGCGTCCGGTTAGTCTATGGCTACACCTTC. This encodes CSVRLVYGYTF.

V usage is TRBV19 and J usage is TRBJ1-5, with D tentatively TRBD1 (5 bases). The CDR3 length is 15 residues. Trimming took 10 bases from V and 1 from J, leaving 17 bases between them. CDR1 and CDR2 from the germline V gene are LNHDA and SQIVND (reference sequence). Here the CDR3 DNA reads TGTGCCACTTCCTTTGGGCGGGACAGCAATCAGCCCCAGCATTTT. This sequence encodes CATSFGRDSNQPQHF.

The rearrangement joins TRBV28 to TRBJ1-2; TRBD1 might be the D (5 bases). CDR1 and CDR2 (germline): MDHEN, SYDVKM. The CDR3 is 14 amino acids. Trimming took off 8 bases at V and 7 bases at J, with 20 bases between the two ends. The DNA of the CDR3 is TGTGCCAGCCTAATGGACGGGACTCTCATTGGCTACACCTTC. Residues: CASLMDGTLIGYTF.

This clone was observed once. The J gene is TRBJ1-1, the V gene TRBV18; tentative D call: TRBD1 (6 bases). The V end lost 2 bases, the J end lost 7 bases, and 11 bases lay between the germline ends. Germline assignment: CDR1 KGHSH and CDR2 LQKENI. The CDR3 is 13 residues long. The CDR3 loop is CASSPKSGVEAFF. The DNA of the CDR3 is TGTGCCAGCTCACCAAAGTCAGGGGTTGAAGCTTTCTTT.